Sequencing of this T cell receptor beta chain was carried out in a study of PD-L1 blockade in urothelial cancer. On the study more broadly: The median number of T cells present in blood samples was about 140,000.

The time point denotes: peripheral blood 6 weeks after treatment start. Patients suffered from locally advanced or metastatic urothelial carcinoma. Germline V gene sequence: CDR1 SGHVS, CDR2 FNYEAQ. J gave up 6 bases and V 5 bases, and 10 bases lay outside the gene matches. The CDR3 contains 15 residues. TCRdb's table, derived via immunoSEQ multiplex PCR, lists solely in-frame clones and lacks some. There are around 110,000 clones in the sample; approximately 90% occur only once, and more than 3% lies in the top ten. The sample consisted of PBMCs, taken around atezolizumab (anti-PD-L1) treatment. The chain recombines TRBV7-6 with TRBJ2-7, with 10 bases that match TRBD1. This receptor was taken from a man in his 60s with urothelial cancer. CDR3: CASSTTGTGDGEQYF. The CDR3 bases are TGTGCCAGCAGCACAACCGGGACAGGGGACGGCGAGCAGTACTTC.